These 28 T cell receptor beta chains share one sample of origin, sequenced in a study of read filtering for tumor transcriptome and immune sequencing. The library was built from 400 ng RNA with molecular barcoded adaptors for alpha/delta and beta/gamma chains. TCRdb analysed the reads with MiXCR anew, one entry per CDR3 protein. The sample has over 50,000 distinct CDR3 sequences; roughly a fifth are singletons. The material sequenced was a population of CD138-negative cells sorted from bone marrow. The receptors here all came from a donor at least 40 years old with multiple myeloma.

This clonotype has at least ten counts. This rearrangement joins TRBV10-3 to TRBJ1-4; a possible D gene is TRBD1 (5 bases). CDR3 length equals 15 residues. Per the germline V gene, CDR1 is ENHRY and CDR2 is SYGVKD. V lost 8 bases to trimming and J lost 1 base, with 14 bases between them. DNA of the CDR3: TGTGCCATCTCGGGGGGATCGGGAACTAATGAAAAACTGTTTTTT. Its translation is CAISGGSGTNEKLFF.

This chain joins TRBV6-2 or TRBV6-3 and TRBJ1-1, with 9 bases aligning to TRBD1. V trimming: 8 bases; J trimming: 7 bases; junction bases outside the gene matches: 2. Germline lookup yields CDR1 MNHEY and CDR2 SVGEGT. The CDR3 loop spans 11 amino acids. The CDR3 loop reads CASGTGIEAFF. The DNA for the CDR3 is TGTGCCAGCGGGACAGGGATTGAAGCTTTCTTT.

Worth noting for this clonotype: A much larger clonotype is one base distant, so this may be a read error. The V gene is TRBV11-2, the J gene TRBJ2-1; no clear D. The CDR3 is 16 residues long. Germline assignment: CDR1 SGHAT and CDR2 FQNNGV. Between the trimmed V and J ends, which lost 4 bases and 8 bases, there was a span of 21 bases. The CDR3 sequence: CASSSHPRKGTDEQFF. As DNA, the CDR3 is TGTGCCAGCAGCTCCCACCCCCGGAAGGGTACCGATGAGCAGTTCTTC.

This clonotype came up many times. CDR3 coding DNA: TGCGCCAGCAGTGAATTCTCCTACGAGCAGTACTTC. This encodes CASSEFSYEQYF. The chain joins TRBV10-2 to TRBJ2-7, with D uncertain. V lost 3 bases and J 0 bases, leaving 3 bases between the germline ends. CDR1 WSHSY and CDR2 SAAADI come from the germline V gene. The CDR3 runs 12 residues.

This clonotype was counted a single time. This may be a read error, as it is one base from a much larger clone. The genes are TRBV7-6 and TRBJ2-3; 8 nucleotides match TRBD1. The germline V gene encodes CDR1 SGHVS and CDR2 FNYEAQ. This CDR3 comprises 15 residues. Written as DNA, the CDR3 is TGTGCCAGCAGTTTCACCGGGACAGGCACAAATACGCAGTATTTT. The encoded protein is CASSFTGTGTNTQYF.

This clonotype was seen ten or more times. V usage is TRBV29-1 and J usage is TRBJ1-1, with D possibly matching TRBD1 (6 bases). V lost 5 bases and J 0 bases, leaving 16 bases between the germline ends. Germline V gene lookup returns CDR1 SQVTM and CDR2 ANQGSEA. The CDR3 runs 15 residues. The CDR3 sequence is CSVNPTGTMNTEAFF. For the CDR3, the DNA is TGCAGCGTTAATCCGACAGGTACAATGAACACTGAAGCTTTCTTT.

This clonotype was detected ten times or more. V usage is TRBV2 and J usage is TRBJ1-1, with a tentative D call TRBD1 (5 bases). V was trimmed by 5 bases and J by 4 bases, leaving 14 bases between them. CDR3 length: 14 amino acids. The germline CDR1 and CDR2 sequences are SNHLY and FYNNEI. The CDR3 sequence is CASSRDGGATEAFF. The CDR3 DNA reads TGTGCCAGCAGTAGAGATGGAGGGGCCACTGAAGCTTTCTTT.

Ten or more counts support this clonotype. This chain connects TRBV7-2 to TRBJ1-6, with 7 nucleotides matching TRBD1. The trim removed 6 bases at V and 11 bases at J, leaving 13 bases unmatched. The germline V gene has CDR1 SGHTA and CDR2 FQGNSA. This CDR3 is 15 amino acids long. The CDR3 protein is CASRSPGQIDPPLHF. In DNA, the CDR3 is TGTGCCAGCAGATCACCGGGACAGATAGATCCACCCCTCCACTTT.

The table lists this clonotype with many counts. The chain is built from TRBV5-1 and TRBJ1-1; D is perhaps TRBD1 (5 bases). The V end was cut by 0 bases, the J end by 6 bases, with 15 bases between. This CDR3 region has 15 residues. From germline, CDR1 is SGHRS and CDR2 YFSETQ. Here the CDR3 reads CASSLAQGRGAEAFF. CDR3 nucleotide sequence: TGCGCCAGCAGCTTGGCCCAGGGTAGGGGCGCTGAAGCTTTCTTT. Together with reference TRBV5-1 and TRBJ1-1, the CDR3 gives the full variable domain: KAGVTQTPRYLIKTRGQQVTLSCSPISGHRSVSWYQQTPGQGLQFLFEYFSETQRNKGNFPGRFSGRQFSNSRSEMNVSTLELGDSALYLCASSLAQGRGAEAFFGQGTRLTVV.

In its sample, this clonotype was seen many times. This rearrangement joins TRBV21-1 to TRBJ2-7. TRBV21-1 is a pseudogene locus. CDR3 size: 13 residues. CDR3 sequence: CASSKEDDYEQYF. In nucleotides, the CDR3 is TGTGCCAGCAGCAAAGAGGACGACTACGAGCAGTACTTC.

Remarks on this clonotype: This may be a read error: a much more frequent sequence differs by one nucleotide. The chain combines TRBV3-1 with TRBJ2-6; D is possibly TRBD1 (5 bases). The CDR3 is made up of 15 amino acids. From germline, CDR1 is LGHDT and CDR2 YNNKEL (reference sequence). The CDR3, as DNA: TGTGCCAGCAGCCTATCCGACTCTGGGGCCAGCGTCCTGACTTTC. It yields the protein CASSLSDSGASVLTF.

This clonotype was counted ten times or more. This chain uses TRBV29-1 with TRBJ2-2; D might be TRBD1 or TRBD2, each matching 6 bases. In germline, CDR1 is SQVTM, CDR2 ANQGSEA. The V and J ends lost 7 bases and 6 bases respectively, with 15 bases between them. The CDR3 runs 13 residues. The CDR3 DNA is TGCAGCGCCTCCCCGAGGGGGGCCGGGGAGCTGTTTTTT. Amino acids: CSASPRGAGELFF.

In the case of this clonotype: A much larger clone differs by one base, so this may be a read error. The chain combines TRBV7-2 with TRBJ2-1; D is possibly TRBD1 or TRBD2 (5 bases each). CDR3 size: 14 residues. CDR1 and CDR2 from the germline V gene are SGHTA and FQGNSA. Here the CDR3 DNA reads TGTGCCAGCAGCTTAAAAGTGGGGGTGGGTGAGCGGTTCTTC. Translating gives CASSLKVGVGERFF. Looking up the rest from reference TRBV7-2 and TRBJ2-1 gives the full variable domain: GAGVSQSPSNKVTEKGKDVELRCDPISGHTALYWYRQSLGQGLEFLIYFQGNSAPDKSGLPSDRFSAERTGGSVSTLTIQRTQQEDSAVYLCASSLKVGVGERFFGPGTRLTVL.

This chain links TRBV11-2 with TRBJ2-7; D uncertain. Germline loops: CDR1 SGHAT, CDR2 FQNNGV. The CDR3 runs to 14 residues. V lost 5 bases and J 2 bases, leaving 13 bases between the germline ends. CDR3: CASSASGGTYEQYF. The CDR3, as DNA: TGTGCCAGCAGCGCCTCGGGCGGAACCTACGAGCAGTACTTC.

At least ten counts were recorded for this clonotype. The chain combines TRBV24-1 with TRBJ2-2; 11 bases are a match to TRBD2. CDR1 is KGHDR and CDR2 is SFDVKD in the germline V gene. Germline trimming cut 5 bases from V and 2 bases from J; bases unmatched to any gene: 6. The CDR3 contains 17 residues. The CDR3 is CATSGASGGPNTGELFF. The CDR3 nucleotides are TGTGCCACCAGTGGGGCTAGCGGGGGGCCTAACACCGGGGAGCTGTTTTTT.

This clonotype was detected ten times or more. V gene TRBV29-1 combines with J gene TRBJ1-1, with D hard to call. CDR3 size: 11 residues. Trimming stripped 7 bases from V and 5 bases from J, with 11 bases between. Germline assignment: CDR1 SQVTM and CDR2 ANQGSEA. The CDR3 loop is CSAVRGTEAFF. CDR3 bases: TGCAGCGCCGTCCGGGGAACTGAAGCTTTCTTT.

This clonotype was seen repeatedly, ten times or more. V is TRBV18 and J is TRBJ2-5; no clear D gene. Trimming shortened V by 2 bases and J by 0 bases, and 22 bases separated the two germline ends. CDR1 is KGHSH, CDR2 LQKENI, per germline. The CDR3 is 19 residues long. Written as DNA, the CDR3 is TGTGCCAGCTCACCAAGACCACCAAGTACAAGCCAGTACCAAGAGACCCAGTACTTC. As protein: CASSPRPPSTSQYQETQYF.

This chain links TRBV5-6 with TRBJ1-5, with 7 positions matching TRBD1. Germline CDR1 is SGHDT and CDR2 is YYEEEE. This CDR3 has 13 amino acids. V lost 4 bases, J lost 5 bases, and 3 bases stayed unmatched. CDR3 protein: CASSVDRDQPQHF. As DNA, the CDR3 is TGTGCCAGCAGCGTAGACAGGGATCAGCCCCAGCATTTT.

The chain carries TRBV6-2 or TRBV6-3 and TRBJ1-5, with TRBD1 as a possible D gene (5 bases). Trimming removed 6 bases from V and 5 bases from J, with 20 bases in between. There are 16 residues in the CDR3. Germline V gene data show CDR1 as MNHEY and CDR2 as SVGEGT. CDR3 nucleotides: TGTGCCAGCAGCCGTCTCCTAGACGGGGGACATCAGCCCCAGCATTTT. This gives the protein CASSRLLDGGHQPQHF.

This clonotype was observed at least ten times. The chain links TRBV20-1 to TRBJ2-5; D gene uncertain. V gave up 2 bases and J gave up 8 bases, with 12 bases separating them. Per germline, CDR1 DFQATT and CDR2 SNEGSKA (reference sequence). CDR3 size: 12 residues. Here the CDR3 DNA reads TGCAGTGCTAGATCTACGGGTTCCACCCAGTACTTC. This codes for CSARSTGSTQYF.

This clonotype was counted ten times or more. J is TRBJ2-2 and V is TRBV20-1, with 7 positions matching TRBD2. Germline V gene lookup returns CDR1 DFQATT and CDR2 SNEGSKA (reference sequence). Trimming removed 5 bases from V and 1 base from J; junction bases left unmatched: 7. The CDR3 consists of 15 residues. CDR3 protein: CSAGGASGNTGELFF. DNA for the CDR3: TGCAGTGCTGGCGGTGCTAGCGGGAACACCGGGGAGCTGTTTTTT.

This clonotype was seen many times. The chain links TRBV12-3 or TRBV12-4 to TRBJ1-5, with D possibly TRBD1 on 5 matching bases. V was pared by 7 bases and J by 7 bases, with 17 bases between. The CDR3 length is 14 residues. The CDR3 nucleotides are TGTGCCAGCAATATGAGAGGGGAGAGGCAGCCCCAGCATTTT. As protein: CASNMRGERQPQHF.

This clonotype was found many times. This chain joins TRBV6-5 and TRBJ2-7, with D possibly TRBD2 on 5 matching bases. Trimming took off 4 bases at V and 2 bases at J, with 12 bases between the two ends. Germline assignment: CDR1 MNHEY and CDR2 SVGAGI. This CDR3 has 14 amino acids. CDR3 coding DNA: TGTGCCAGCAGTTCCGCCACGGGGACCTACGAGCAGTACTTC. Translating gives CASSSATGTYEQYF.

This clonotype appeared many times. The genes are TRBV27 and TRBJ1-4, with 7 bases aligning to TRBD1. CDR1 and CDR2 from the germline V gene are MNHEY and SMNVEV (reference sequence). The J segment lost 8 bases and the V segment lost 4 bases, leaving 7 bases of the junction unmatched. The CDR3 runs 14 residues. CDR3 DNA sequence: TGTGCCAGCAGTTGGGAGGGGGCCGGAGAAAAACTGTTTTTT. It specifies CASSWEGAGEKLFF.

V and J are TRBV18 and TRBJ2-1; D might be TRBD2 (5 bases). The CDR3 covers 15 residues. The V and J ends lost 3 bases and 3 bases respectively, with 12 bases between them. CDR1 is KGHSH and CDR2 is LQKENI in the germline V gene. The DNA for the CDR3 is TGTGCCAGCTCACCTTCGGGCGGGTACTACAATGAGCAGTTCTTC. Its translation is CASSPSGGYYNEQFF.

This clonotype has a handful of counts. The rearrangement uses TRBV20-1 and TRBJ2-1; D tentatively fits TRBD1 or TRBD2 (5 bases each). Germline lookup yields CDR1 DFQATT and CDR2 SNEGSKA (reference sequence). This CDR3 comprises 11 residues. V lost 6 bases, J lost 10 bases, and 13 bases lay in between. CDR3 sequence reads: CSAIKGTEQFF. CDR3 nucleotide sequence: TGCAGTGCCATCAAGGGGACCGAGCAGTTCTTC.

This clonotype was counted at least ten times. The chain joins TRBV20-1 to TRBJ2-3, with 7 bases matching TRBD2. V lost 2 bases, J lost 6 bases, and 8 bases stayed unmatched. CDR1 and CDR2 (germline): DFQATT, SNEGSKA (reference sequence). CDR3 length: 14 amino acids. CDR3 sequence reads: CSARSGGPGDTQYF. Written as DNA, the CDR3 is TGCAGTGCTAGATCGGGGGGACCAGGGGATACGCAGTATTTT.

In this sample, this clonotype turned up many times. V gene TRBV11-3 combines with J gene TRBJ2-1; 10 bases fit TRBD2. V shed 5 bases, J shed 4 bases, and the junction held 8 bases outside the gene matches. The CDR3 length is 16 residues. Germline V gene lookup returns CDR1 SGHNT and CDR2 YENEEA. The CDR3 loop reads CASSQSGGAVYNEQFF. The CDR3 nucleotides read TGTGCCAGCAGCCAAAGCGGGGGGGCGGTATACAATGAGCAGTTCTTC.